Listed below are T cell receptor beta chains from one sample, sequenced in a study of blood T cell repertoires in COVID-19. The protocol was immunoSEQ multiplex PCR, while the TCRdb copy is restricted to in-frame clones and leaves out a portion. The data show just over 250,000 clones, about 89% seen once. Sequencing used peripheral blood. Receptors originate from a man in his forties who had recovered from COVID-19. The CDR3 runs from the conserved cysteine through the conserved F or W. The order of the fields is clone size, V gene, J gene, D gene, CDR3 protein, CDR3 DNA. D genes are given only for firm matches. Not every row has a clone size; where given, it reads once, few, many or a size class.

>NA|TRBV6-1|TRBJ2-3|NA
CASRAGYTDTQYF
TGTGCCAGCAGGGCAGGGTACACAGATACGCAGTATTTT
>once|TRBV5-4|TRBJ2-7|NA
CASSLSSGLDSYEQYF
TGTGCCAGCAGCTTGTCATCGGGACTTGACTCCTACGAGCAGTACTTC
>NA|TRBV19|TRBJ2-1|NA
CASSSQGTNEQFF
TGTGCCAGTAGTTCCCAGGGCACTAATGAGCAGTTCTTC
>once|TRBV15|TRBJ1-6|TRBD1
CATSLDRAYNSPLHF
TGTGCCACCAGCCTAGACAGGGCCTATAATTCACCCCTCCACTTT
>NA|TRBV6-5|TRBJ2-7|TRBD1
CASRETGGRYEQYF
TGTGCCAGCAGGGAGACAGGGGGCAGGTACGAGCAGTACTTC
>NA|TRBV7-2|TRBJ2-4|TRBD1
CASSRQGADIQYF
TGTGCCAGCAGTCGCCAGGGGGCGGACATTCAGTACTTC
>NA|TRBV20-1|TRBJ2-1|TRBD2
CSASPGLAAGNEQFF
TGCAGTGCTAGTCCGGGACTAGCAGCCGGCAATGAGCAGTTCTTC
>NA|TRBV7-9|TRBJ2-7|NA
CASSLPYPYEQYF
TGTGCCAGCAGCCTACCCTATCCCTACGAGCAGTACTTC
>NA|TRBV30|TRBJ1-2|NA
CASGENYGYTF
TGTGCCTCAGGGGAGAACTATGGCTACACCTTC
>once|TRBV15|TRBJ2-3|NA
CATSQRGGTSLSQYF
TGTGCCACCAGCCAGAGGGGGGGCACCAGTCTTTCGCAGTATTTT
>NA|TRBV2|TRBJ1-3|NA
CASSGRGHTIYF
TGTGCCAGCAGTGGCAGGGGACACACCATATATTTT
>NA|TRBV9|TRBJ2-7|TRBD1
CASSVAGQGAEQYF
TGTGCCAGCAGCGTAGCCGGACAGGGGGCAGAGCAGTACTTC
>few|TRBV6-2/TRBV6-3|TRBJ2-7|NA
CASSADRYEQYF
TGTGCCAGCAGTGCCGACAGATACGAGCAGTACTTC
>NA|TRBV5-1|TRBJ2-3|TRBD1
CASSLTGQGALDTQYF
TGCGCCAGCAGCTTAACGGGACAGGGGGCTTTAGATACGCAGTATTTT
>NA|TRBV9|TRBJ2-3|NA
CASGRGIDTQYF
TGTGCCAGCGGCCGCGGGATAGATACGCAGTATTTT
>NA|TRBV13|TRBJ2-3|TRBD2
CASSLSSGTTDTQYF
TGTGCCAGCAGCCTCTCTAGCGGAACCACAGATACGCAGTATTTT
>once|TRBV19|TRBJ2-1|TRBD2
CASSPGLAGLAEQFF
TGTGCCAGTAGTCCTGGACTAGCGGGGTTAGCTGAGCAGTTCTTC
>once|TRBV19|TRBJ2-2|TRBD2
CASSPGLVSTGELFF
TGTGCCAGTAGTCCCGGACTAGTTTCAACCGGGGAGCTGTTTTTT
>NA|TRBV15|TRBJ1-1|NA
CATSTSGEHPRGEAFF
TGTGCCACCAGTACCTCGGGGGAACATCCGAGGGGTGAAGCTTTCTTT
>once|TRBV6-5|TRBJ2-1|NA
CASSLTGERNEQFF
TGTGCCAGCAGTTTAACGGGGGAAAGGAATGAGCAGTTCTTC
>NA|TRBV6-2/TRBV6-3|TRBJ1-4|NA
CASTPRGATNEKLFF
TGTGCCAGCACCCCTCGGGGAGCAACTAATGAAAAACTGTTTTTT
>many|TRBV4-1|TRBJ2-2|TRBD2
CASSHPSGGGTGELFF
TGCGCCAGCAGCCACCCTAGCGGGGGGGGAACCGGGGAGCTGTTTTTT
>NA|TRBV7-7|TRBJ2-2|NA
CATGRPGELFF
TGTGCCACCGGCAGGCCCGGGGAGCTGTTTTTT
>NA|TRBV10-3|TRBJ2-7|NA
CAISESRVPYEQYF
TGTGCCATCAGTGAGTCCAGGGTCCCCTACGAGCAGTACTTC
>NA|TRBV9|TRBJ2-2|NA
CASSERQAGELFF
TGTGCCAGCAGCGAAAGACAGGCCGGGGAGCTGTTTTTT
>NA|TRBV30|TRBJ2-2|NA
CAWSVATVRTGELFF
TGTGCCTGGAGTGTAGCGACAGTTCGAACCGGGGAGCTGTTTTTT
>NA|TRBV5-8|TRBJ1-4|NA
CASSFGLPNEKLFF
TGTGCCAGCAGCTTCGGACTGCCTAATGAAAAACTGTTTTTT
>NA|TRBV5-1|TRBJ2-7|NA
CASGGGPYEQYF
TGCGCCAGCGGAGGTGGACCCTACGAGCAGTACTTC
>NA|TRBV5-1|TRBJ2-7|TRBD2
CASSLVGRGAGDYEQYF
TGCGCCAGCAGCTTGGTGGGGCGGGGGGCCGGGGACTACGAGCAGTACTTC
>NA|TRBV12-5|TRBJ1-1|TRBD1
CASGFNRGRAFF
TGTGCTAGTGGTTTTAACAGGGGTAGGGCTTTCTTT
>NA|TRBV11-3|TRBJ2-3|TRBD2
CASSPSGRGDTQYF
TGTGCCAGCAGCCCTAGCGGGAGGGGGGATACGCAGTATTTT
>NA|TRBV12-3/TRBV12-4|TRBJ1-2|NA
CASSLVWRDGYTF
TGTGCCAGCAGTTTGGTCTGGAGGGATGGCTACACCTTC
>NA|TRBV4-1|TRBJ1-2|TRBD1
CASSQDNRGYGYTF
TGCGCCAGCAGCCAAGATAACAGGGGCTATGGCTACACCTTC
>NA|TRBV27|TRBJ1-1|NA
CASSPHLTAPEAFF
TGTGCCAGCAGTCCCCATCTCACAGCCCCTGAAGCTTTCTTT
>once|TRBV27|TRBJ2-1|TRBD2
CASTDRGGLAYNEQFF
TGTGCCAGCACCGACCGAGGGGGACTAGCTTACAATGAGCAGTTCTTC
>NA|TRBV20-1|TRBJ2-7|NA
CSASFGYSYEQYF
TGCAGTGCTAGTTTCGGCTACAGCTACGAGCAGTACTTC
>NA|TRBV5-1|TRBJ1-2|NA
CASSGIYGDGYTF
TGCGCCAGCAGCGGTATCTACGGGGATGGCTACACCTTC
>NA|TRBV2|TRBJ1-1|TRBD1
CASSRTGGNTEAFF
TGTGCCAGCAGCCGGACAGGGGGGAACACTGAAGCTTTCTTT
>NA|TRBV9|TRBJ2-7|TRBD1
CASSESTGVYEQYF
TGTGCCAGCAGCGAATCGACAGGGGTCTACGAGCAGTACTTC
>NA|TRBV27|TRBJ1-5|TRBD1
CASGHDRENQPQHF
TGTGCCAGCGGTCATGACAGGGAGAATCAGCCCCAGCATTTT
>NA|TRBV5-6|TRBJ1-2|NA
CASSSRVNYGYTF
TGTGCCAGCAGCTCCAGGGTAAACTATGGCTACACCTTC
>NA|TRBV30|TRBJ1-1|TRBD1
CASNTGVNTEAFF
TGTGCCTCAAATACAGGGGTGAACACTGAAGCTTTCTTT
>NA|TRBV25-1|TRBJ1-2|NA
CASSPGKAGYTF
TGTGCCAGCAGTCCGGGGAAGGCGGGCTACACCTTC
>NA|TRBV11-2|TRBJ2-4|TRBD2
CASSLRLAGENIQYF
TGTGCCAGCAGCTTACGACTAGCGGGAGAAAACATTCAGTACTTC
>NA|TRBV5-4|TRBJ1-2|TRBD1
CASSLGTGVNYGYTF
TGTGCCAGCAGCTTGGGGACAGGGGTTAACTATGGCTACACCTTC
>NA|TRBV7-9|TRBJ2-1|TRBD2
CASSTLALATNEQFF
TGTGCCAGCAGCACCCTTGCACTAGCGACCAATGAGCAGTTCTTC
>NA|TRBV11-1|TRBJ1-2|NA
CASSLARKPYGYTF
TGTGCCAGCAGCTTAGCGCGGAAGCCCTATGGCTACACCTTC
>NA|TRBV10-3|TRBJ2-3|TRBD2
CAISGTSGGQSDTQYF
TGTGCCATCAGTGGGACTAGCGGGGGGCAGTCAGATACGCAGTATTTT